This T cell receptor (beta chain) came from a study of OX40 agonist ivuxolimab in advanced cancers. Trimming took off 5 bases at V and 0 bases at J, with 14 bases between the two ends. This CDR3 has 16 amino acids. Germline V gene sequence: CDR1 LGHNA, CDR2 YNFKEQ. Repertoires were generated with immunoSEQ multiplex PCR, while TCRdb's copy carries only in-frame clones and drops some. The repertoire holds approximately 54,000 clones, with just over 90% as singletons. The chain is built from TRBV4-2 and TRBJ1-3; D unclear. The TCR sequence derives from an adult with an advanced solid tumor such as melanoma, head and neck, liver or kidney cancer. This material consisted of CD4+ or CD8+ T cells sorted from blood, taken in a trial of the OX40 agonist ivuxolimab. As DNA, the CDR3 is TGTGCCAGCAGCTTGAGATTAGGGCACTCTGGAAACACCATATATTTT. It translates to CASSLRLGHSGNTIYF.